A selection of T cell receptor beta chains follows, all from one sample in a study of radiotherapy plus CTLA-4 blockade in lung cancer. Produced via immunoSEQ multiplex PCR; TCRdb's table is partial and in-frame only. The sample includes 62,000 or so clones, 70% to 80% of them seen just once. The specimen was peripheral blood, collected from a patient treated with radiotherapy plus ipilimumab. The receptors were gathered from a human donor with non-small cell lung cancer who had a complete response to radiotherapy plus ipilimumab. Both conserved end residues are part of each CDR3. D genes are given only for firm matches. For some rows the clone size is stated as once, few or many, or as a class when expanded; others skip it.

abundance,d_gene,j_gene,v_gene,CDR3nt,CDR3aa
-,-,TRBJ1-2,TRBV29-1,TGCAGCGTTGAAGGTCGGGGGCGGGGGTCCTATGGCTACACCTTC,CSVEGRGRGSYGYTF
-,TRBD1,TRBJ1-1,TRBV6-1,TGTGCCAGCAGTGTTGCGGGACAGGGGAGGTTCACTGAAGCTTTCTTT,CASSVAGQGRFTEAFF
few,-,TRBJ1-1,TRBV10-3,TGTGCCATCACCAAGGACGCGAACACTGAAGCTTTCTTT,CAITKDANTEAFF
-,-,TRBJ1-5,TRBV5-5,TGTGCCAGCAGCTTTTACCGGGACATAAATCAGCCCCAGCATTTT,CASSFYRDINQPQHF
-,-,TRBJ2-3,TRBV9,TGTGCCAGCAGCGTAGAAGACCCGGCCACAGATACGCAGTATTTT,CASSVEDPATDTQYF
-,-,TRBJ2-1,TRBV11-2,TGTGCCAGCAGCTTAGCAGTCGCCTACAATGAGCAGTTCTTC,CASSLAVAYNEQFF
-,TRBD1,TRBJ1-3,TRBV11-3,TGTGCCAGCAGCTTATACGACAGGGGGCTCGGAAACACCATATATTTT,CASSLYDRGLGNTIYF
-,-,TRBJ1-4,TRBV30,TGCGCCTGGAGCGCGTTTGAAAAACTGTTTTTT,CAWSAFEKLFF
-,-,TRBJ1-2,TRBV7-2,TGTGCCAGCAGCTTAGCTGCGGTTGCGGGCTACACCTTC,CASSLAAVAGYTF
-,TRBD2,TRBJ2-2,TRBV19,TGTGCCAGTAGTAATAGGGACTATTACACCGGGGAGCTGTTTTTT,CASSNRDYYTGELFF